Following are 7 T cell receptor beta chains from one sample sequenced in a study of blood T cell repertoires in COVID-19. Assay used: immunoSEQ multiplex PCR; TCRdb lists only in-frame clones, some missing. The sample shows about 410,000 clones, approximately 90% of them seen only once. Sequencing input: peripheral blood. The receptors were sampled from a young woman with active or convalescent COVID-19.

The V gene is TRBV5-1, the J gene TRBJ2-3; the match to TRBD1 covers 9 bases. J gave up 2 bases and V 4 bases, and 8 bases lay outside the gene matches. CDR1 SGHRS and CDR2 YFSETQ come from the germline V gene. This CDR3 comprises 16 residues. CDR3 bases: TGCGCCAGCAGCCAGAGGACAGGGGCCCACACAGATACGCAGTATTTT. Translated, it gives CASSQRTGAHTDTQYF.

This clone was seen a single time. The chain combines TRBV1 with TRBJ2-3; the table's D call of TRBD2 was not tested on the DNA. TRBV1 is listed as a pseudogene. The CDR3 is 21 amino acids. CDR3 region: CTSSQDRGGASGRANADTQYF. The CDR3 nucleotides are TGCACCAGCAGCCAAGATCGAGGAGGGGCTAGCGGGAGGGCTAACGCAGATACGCAGTATTTT.

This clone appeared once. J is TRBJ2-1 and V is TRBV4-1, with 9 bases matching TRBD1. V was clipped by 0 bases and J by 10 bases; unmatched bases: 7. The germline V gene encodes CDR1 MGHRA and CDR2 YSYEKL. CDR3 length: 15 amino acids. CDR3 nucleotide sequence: TGCGCCAGCAGCCAAGAGGGGACAGGGTTCGGCGAGCAGTTCTTC. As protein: CASSQEGTGFGEQFF.

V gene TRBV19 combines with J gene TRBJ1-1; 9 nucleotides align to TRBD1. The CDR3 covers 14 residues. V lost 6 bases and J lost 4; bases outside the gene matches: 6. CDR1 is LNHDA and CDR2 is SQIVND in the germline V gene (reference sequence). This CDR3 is CASRQQGASTEAFF. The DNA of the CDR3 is TGTGCCAGTAGGCAACAGGGGGCGAGCACTGAAGCTTTCTTT.

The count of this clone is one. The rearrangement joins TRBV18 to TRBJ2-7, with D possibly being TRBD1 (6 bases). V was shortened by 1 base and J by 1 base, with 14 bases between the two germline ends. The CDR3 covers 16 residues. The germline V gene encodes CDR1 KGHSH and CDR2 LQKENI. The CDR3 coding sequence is TGTGCCAGCTCACCACAACAGGGTTTTGGGTCCTACGAGCAGTACTTC. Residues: CASSPQQGFGSYEQYF.

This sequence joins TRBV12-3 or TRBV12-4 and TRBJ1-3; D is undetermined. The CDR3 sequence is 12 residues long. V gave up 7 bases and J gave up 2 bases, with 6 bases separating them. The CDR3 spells CASMAPGNTIYF. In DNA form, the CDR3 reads TGTGCCAGCATGGCCCCTGGAAACACCATATATTTT.

CDR3 DNA: TGTGCCAGCAGTCTAGGACTAGTGGGAGAGCAGTACTTC. Translated: CASSLGLVGEQYF. V gene TRBV27 combines with J gene TRBJ2-7; 7 bases are shared with TRBD2. There are 13 residues in the CDR3. Per germline, CDR1 MNHEY and CDR2 SMNVEV (reference sequence). The trim removed 5 bases at V and 7 bases at J, leaving 8 bases unmatched.